The 16 T cell receptor beta chains in this list originate from one sample, sequenced in a study of T cell changes during pregnancy in multiple sclerosis (dated by TCRdb to the late 2010s). The library was obtained by the immunoSEQ multiplex PCR assay. The clones in this table, taken by TCRdb from immuneACCESS, are in-frame only. Not every clone is retained; where verified, under half of the shortfall comes from an unresolved V gene, and the cause of the rest is unknown. This sample comprises 70,000 or so clones, 92% of them detected only once. Roughly 2% of the sample is held by the ten biggest clonotypes. Specimen: peripheral blood, collected in the third trimester of pregnancy. These TCRs come from a female donor in good health, enrolled as a control in a pregnancy study.

The CDR3 sequence: CASTGTRNNEQFF. As DNA, the CDR3 is TGTGCCAGCACCGGGACTAGAAACAATGAGCAGTTCTTC. The chain uses TRBV2 and TRBJ2-1, with 8 positions matching TRBD2. The ends lost 7 bases at V and 5 bases at J; junction bases unmatched: 4. The CDR3 runs to 13 residues. Germline V lookup: CDR1 SNHLY, CDR2 FYNNEI.

The chain combines TRBV19 with TRBJ2-7; 9 bases are shared with TRBD2. Germline assignment: CDR1 LNHDA and CDR2 SQIVND (reference sequence). V was pared by 3 bases and J by 0 bases, with 3 bases of the junction left unmatched. The CDR3 consists of 15 residues. This chain's CDR3 is CASSMISGSSYEQYF. CDR3 coding DNA: TGTGCCAGTAGTATGATTAGCGGGAGCTCCTACGAGCAGTACTTC.

This chain uses TRBV7-9 with TRBJ1-5; TRBD1 matches at 7 bases. Trimming cost V 1 base and J 3 bases; bases outside gene matches: 3. CDR3 size: 15 residues. Germline CDR1 SEHNR, CDR2 FQNEAQ (reference sequence). CDR3 residues: CASSLGQGVNQPQHF. The CDR3 DNA is TGTGCCAGCAGCTTAGGGCAGGGGGTCAATCAGCCCCAGCATTTT.

This chain uses TRBV9 with TRBJ2-2, with 10 bases fitting TRBD2. Germline CDR1 and CDR2: SGDLS and YYNGEE. The CDR3 runs 16 residues. Losses at the gene ends were 0 bases for V and 4 bases for J; bases not matched to a gene: 3. For the CDR3, the DNA is TGTGCCAGCAGCGTAGACAGCGGGGGGGCCACCGGGGAGCTGTTTTTT. This gives the protein CASSVDSGGATGELFF.

The chain recombines TRBV6-5 with TRBJ2-2, with 9 nucleotides matching TRBD1. The CDR3 has 15 amino acids. Germline V gene data show CDR1 as MNHEY and CDR2 as SVGAGI. Losses at the gene ends were 6 bases for V and 5 bases for J; bases not matched to a gene: 7. CDR3 nucleotide sequence: TGTGCCAGCAGGCCGCCAGGACAGGGGACCGGGGAGCTGTTTTTT. It is translated as CASRPPGQGTGELFF.

The J gene is TRBJ1-1, the V gene TRBV18; the match to TRBD1 covers 9 bases. After removal of 11 bases from V and 3 bases from J, the junction contained 7 bases not matched to a gene. CDR1 is KGHSH, CDR2 LQKENI, per germline. CDR3 size: 13 residues. The CDR3 DNA reads as TGTGCCGGCAAGACAGGGGGAGACACTGAAGCTTTCTTT. This gives the protein CAGKTGGDTEAFF.

CDR3 region: CASSNRDRSSYEQYF. In DNA form, the CDR3 reads TGTGCCAGCAGCAACCGGGACAGGAGTTCCTACGAGCAGTACTTC. V usage is TRBV27 and J usage is TRBJ2-7; TRBD1 agrees at 8 bases. CDR1 and CDR2 (germline): MNHEY, SMNVEV (reference sequence). The J segment lost 1 base and the V segment lost 6 bases, leaving 8 bases of the junction unmatched. The CDR3 runs 15 residues.

The chain joins TRBV30 to TRBJ2-1; 7 bases map to TRBD1. The trim removed 5 bases at V and 7 bases at J, leaving 8 bases unmatched. Germline-derived CDR1 and CDR2 are GTSNPN and SVGIG (reference sequence). The CDR3 length is 13 residues. CDR3 protein: CAWSPGQRNEQFF. The CDR3 DNA reads as TGTGCCTGGTCCCCGGGACAGAGGAATGAGCAGTTCTTC.

The J gene is TRBJ2-2, the V gene TRBV19; D unresolved. The V end was cut by 6 bases, the J end by 7 bases, with 15 bases between. The CDR3 loop spans 14 amino acids. Germline CDR1 LNHDA, CDR2 SQIVND (reference sequence). Here the CDR3 DNA reads TGTGCCAGTAGATCGTCAGGAACATTCGGGGAGCTGTTTTTT. This codes for CASRSSGTFGELFF.

The rearrangement joins TRBV5-1 to TRBJ2-1, with 7 bases identical to TRBD2. The CDR3 contains 15 residues. Germline loops: CDR1 SGHRS, CDR2 YFSETQ. The V segment lost 1 base and the J segment 12 bases; nucleotides outside the gene matches: 13. The chain's CDR3 is CASSLTGTGGLGQFF. In DNA, the CDR3 is TGCGCCAGCAGCTTGACGGGGACGGGGGGTTTGGGGCAGTTCTTC.

This chain uses TRBV18 with TRBJ2-1; D call uncertain. The CDR3 runs to 11 residues. V was pared by 4 bases and J by 10 bases, with 8 bases between. CDR1 and CDR2 from the germline V gene are KGHSH and LQKENI. In DNA, the CDR3 is TGTGCCAGCTCACTCGCAGAAGAGCAGTTCTTC. Its protein product is CASSLAEEQFF.

The rearrangement uses TRBV7-2 and TRBJ2-5; TRBD2 aligns across 7 bases. The ends lost 0 bases at V and 4 bases at J; junction bases unmatched: 8. Germline CDR1 reads SGHTA; CDR2 reads FQGNSA. The CDR3 extends over 16 amino acids. The DNA for the CDR3 is TGTGCCAGCAGCTTAGCGATGGGAGGGCCTGGAGAGACCCAGTACTTC. This codes for CASSLAMGGPGETQYF.

This clone showed up just once. The chain couples TRBV27 to TRBJ2-1; 10 nucleotides align to TRBD2. Germline assignment: CDR1 MNHEY and CDR2 SMNVEV (reference sequence). This CDR3 comprises 15 residues. V dropped 5 bases and J dropped 9; count of bases not matched to a gene: 10. CDR3 nucleotides: TGTGCCAGCAGTCCCCTAGCGGGAGTGGTCACTGAGCAGTTCTTC. Translating gives CASSPLAGVVTEQFF.

V is TRBV29-1 and J is TRBJ2-3; D might be TRBD2 (6 bases). The CDR3 loop spans 14 amino acids. V lost 5 bases and J lost 3, with 15 bases in between. The germline V gene encodes CDR1 SQVTM and CDR2 ANQGSEA. CDR3 in amino acids: CSVSRTIVTDTQYF. CDR3 nucleotide sequence: TGCAGCGTTTCCCGGACTATTGTTACAGATACGCAGTATTTT.

The chain links TRBV5-1 to TRBJ1-4; 8 bases map to TRBD1. The CDR3 is 15 residues long. V was pared by 0 bases and J by 8 bases, with 6 bases of the junction left unmatched. In germline, CDR1 is SGHRS, CDR2 YFSETQ. CDR3 sequence: CASSLGTGFGEKLFF. DNA for the CDR3: TGCGCCAGCAGCTTGGGGACAGGGTTCGGAGAAAAACTGTTTTTT.

The J gene is TRBJ1-3, the V gene TRBV5-4; 7 nucleotides match TRBD1. The germline V gene encodes CDR1 SGHNT and CDR2 YYREEE (reference sequence). The CDR3 runs 13 residues. With V trimmed by 8 bases and J by 9 bases, 11 bases remained unmatched. CDR3 in DNA: TGTGCCAGTTCTCTGACAGGGTTATCCACCATATATTTT. It codes for CASSLTGLSTIYF.